This TCR beta chain was recovered during a study of vaccination and CD4 T cells after COVID-19 (dated 2022 in TCRdb). Regarding the study in general: SARS-CoV-2 positivity had been established in the convalescent patients by nasal swab PCR, and mild disease was recorded in eight to ten of these patients and severe disease in one. In the convalescent cohort there were six males and four females, among whom were two Hispanic individuals, seven Caucasians, two Asians and one multiracial person. Participants got two doses of the Pfizer-BioNTech BNT162b2 vaccine (n=8) or two doses of the Moderna mRNA-1273 vaccine (n=2). Post-COVID blood samples were collected from convalescent patients a median of around 96 days after diagnosis, with a range of about 30 to 161 days. Post-vaccine blood samples were taken a median of about 77 days after the second vaccine dose, with a range of roughly 13 to 250 days. Overlapping spike peptide pools from SARS-CoV-2 and from the common cold coronaviruses HCoV-NL63, HCoV-OC43 and HCoV-229E were used as culture stimuli. In control cultures, a CEFX viral epitope pool was used as positive control, an HIV-1 Nef peptide pool was used as negative control, or no peptide was added. In over 8 COVID-19 convalescent patients and a handful of infection-naive healthy vaccine recipients, researchers compared the spike-specific CD4+ TCR repertoire from before mRNA vaccination with the repertoire from after. Overall study outcomes, separate from this receptor: The study included relatively few convalescent patients and did not analyze early timepoints after natural infection. The median count of SARS-CoV-2-reactive clonotypes went up from some 23 after infection to roughly 38 after vaccination, although the change was not significant. In convalescent patients, a median about 84% of post-vaccine SARS-CoV-2-reactive clones were detected only after vaccination, and vaccine-specific priming was suggested by this finding. Of the vaccine-specific clones in convalescent patients, 304 of 307, or nearly all, reacted only to SARS-CoV-2 spike and did not cross-react with common cold coronaviruses.

The treatment or condition label, as the study defines it: roughly ten-day PBMC culture with coronavirus spike peptide pools or control peptides (ViraFEST assay). The study used the ViraFEST assay, which expanded antigen-specific T cells with peptide pools and then identified expanded clonotypes by TCR sequencing. The convalescent patients' positive SARS-CoV-2 PCR tests fell between March and December 2020, which was before the Alpha, Beta and Delta variants emerged in the United States. PBMCs were cultured at about 2 million per well in IMDM supplemented with 5% human AB serum and about 9.5 IU/ml IL-2, with approximately 11 ug/ml peptide pools added. Half of the culture medium was replaced with fresh IL-2-containing medium on days 3 and 7. CD4+ T cells were isolated after roughly 9 days of culture through negative selection using the EasySep CD4+ T cell isolation kit. Ficoll-Paque Plus gradient centrifugation was used to isolate PBMCs from whole blood, and the isolated PBMCs were then either used fresh or cryopreserved at -140C. Each culture condition was generally run in triplicate wells.

This clonotype was seen only a few times. Its antigen is currently not known. Base quality data are lacking; no much larger clone is found one base away. Library construction relied on PCR. TCR sequencing of DNA from cultured CD4+ T cells used the Oncomine TCR Beta short-read assay at the Johns Hopkins FTIC core. Genomic DNA was extracted from the cultured CD4+ T cells with the QIAamp micro DNA kit. Oncomine TCR Beta libraries from cultured CD4+ T cells were pooled using unique dual indexes and sequenced on an Illumina iSeq 100. In the paper's pipeline: Non-productive sequences were removed, and CDR3s that did not start with C, did not end with F or W, or were shorter than 7 amino acids were discarded. The MANAFEST web application identified antigen-specific clonotypes by comparing peptide-stimulated wells against reference wells and other culture wells. For a clone to be called positive, the clone needed an FDR below 0.05, an odds ratio above 5, and a productive frequency above 0.1% in at least two of three replicate wells. A clonotype was classed as cross-reactive if the clonotype showed significant expansion both in SARS-CoV-2 spike wells and in at least one common cold coronavirus spike condition. Using R version 3.6.1, CDR3 homology was evaluated through Levenshtein distances (stringdist) along with unrooted phylogenetic trees (ape). TCRdb reran the public reads through fastp at Q25 and MiXCR, keeping productive beta chains. All rows with the same CDR3 protein become a single entry with the most common DNA and genes. TCRdb assigned the V and J calls; the authors' analysis was not used. For this sample the table gives some 10,000 distinct CDR3 sequences, of which around 20% were detected only once. Around an eighth of the sample is in the top ten clones.

There are 16 amino acids in the CDR3, from cysteine to phenylalanine inclusive. Solely the CDR3 DNA is kept, with 48 bases framed from the first base. V and J lose 1 base and 3 bases, and a span of 15 bases separates them. The germline V gene (reference sequence) sets CDR1 to MNHEY and CDR2 to SMNVEV. This clonotype was sampled from a human donor who had recovered from COVID-19. The sequence joins TRBV27 to TRBJ1-1; tentative D gene TRBD1, with 6 bases matching. The sequencing used CD4+ T cells from blood, cultured in vitro, collected after SARS-CoV-2 vaccination. Read as DNA, the sequence is TGTGCCAGCAGTTTATTAGGGGGGACTCCTGACACTGAAGCTTTCTTT. Its protein reads: CASSLLGGTPDTEAFF.